These 24 T cell receptor beta chains were sequenced from one sample in a study of T cell responses to AZD1222 COVID-19 vaccine. The assay was immunoSEQ multiplex PCR, and TCRdb's table has in-frame clones only and misses some. The top ten hold about 5% of the sample, which has 120,000 to 150,000 clones, 70% to 90% seen once. The sample here was peripheral blood, taken on day 0 of AZD1222 vaccination. The receptors shown here come from an adult in good health.

The V and J genes are TRBV4-3 and TRBJ2-1; the D gene is possibly TRBD1 (7 bases). The CDR3 has 17 amino acids. The V and J ends lost 2 bases and 5 bases respectively, with 19 bases between them. Per germline, CDR1 LGHNA and CDR2 YSLEER. The CDR3 DNA reads TGCGCCAGCAGCCAAAAGGAGGGGCAGGGGGTCCACAATGAGCAGTTCTTC. Its translation is CASSQKEGQGVHNEQFF.

The rearrangement links TRBV15 to TRBJ2-5; the D gene is possibly TRBD1 (6 bases). V was trimmed by 0 bases and J by 5 bases, leaving 10 bases between them. Germline CDR1 reads LNHNV; CDR2 reads YYDKDF (reference sequence). The CDR3 length is 14 residues. This CDR3 reads CATSREGAMETQYF. Written as DNA, the CDR3 is TGTGCCACCAGCAGAGAGGGGGCTATGGAGACCCAGTACTTC.

This clone was detected a few times. The rearrangement links TRBV2 to TRBJ2-7; 7 nucleotides align to TRBD2. Germline loops: CDR1 SNHLY, CDR2 FYNNEI. This CDR3 contains 13 residues. J was trimmed by 5 bases and V by 11 bases; bases with no gene match: 12. In DNA form, the CDR3 reads TGTGCCTCTGGGAGGGGTATGGGGGACGAGCAGTACTTC. Its translation: CASGRGMGDEQYF.

The rearrangement uses TRBV14 and TRBJ2-5, with D perhaps TRBD1 (6 bases). Between the trimmed V and J ends, which lost 2 bases and 2 bases, there was a span of 12 bases. CDR1 SGHDN and CDR2 FVKESK come from the germline V gene. The CDR3 spans 15 residues. CDR3: CASSQRKGVQETQYF. In DNA form, the CDR3 reads TGTGCCAGCAGCCAAAGGAAGGGGGTGCAAGAGACCCAGTACTTC.

This chain connects TRBV10-3 to TRBJ2-3, with TRBD1 matching 7 bases. In germline, CDR1 is ENHRY, CDR2 SYGVKD. This CDR3 contains 13 residues. Trimming at V came to 7 bases and at J to 6 bases, leaving 7 bases not matched to a gene. CDR3 region: CAIKTGERDTQYF. The CDR3 nucleotides read TGTGCCATCAAAACAGGGGAGAGGGATACGCAGTATTTT.

The genes are TRBV28 and TRBJ1-1; D is uncertain. CDR1 MDHEN and CDR2 SYDVKM come from the germline V gene. The V end lost 5 bases, the J end lost 6 bases, and 25 bases lay between the germline ends. This CDR3 is built from 17 residues. The CDR3 protein is CASSPLSEDATGAEAFF. The CDR3 DNA reads TGTGCCAGCAGTCCCCTGTCGGAGGACGCGACGGGAGCTGAAGCTTTCTTT.

The chain is built from TRBV29-1 and TRBJ2-2; TRBD2 matches at 12 bases. This CDR3 comprises 14 residues. Losses at the gene ends were 7 bases for V and 4 bases for J; bases not matched to a gene: 4. The germline V gene encodes CDR1 SQVTM and CDR2 ANQGSEA. CDR3 loop: CSGGLAGGTGELFF. In DNA, the CDR3 is TGCAGCGGGGGACTAGCGGGTGGCACCGGGGAGCTGTTTTTT.

The V call is TRBV24-1, the J call TRBJ1-2; no clear D gene. Germline CDR1 is KGHDR and CDR2 is SFDVKD. The CDR3 runs 14 residues. V lost 2 bases and J lost 6, with 12 bases in between. This CDR3 reads CATSDSRGWDGYTF. For the CDR3, the DNA is TGTGCCACCAGTGATTCCCGAGGCTGGGATGGCTACACCTTC.

The chain recombines TRBV18 with TRBJ2-5; weak D call: TRBD1 (5 bases). Germline values: CDR1 KGHSH, CDR2 LQKENI. Trimming removed 6 bases at V and 5 bases at J, with 13 bases between. The CDR3 covers 13 residues. CDR3 protein: CASSGPGIETQYF. CDR3 nucleotides: TGTGCCAGCTCCGGGCCAGGGATCGAGACCCAGTACTTC. Variable domain in full (rest from reference TRBV18 and TRBJ2-5): NAGVMQNPRHLVRRRGQEARLRCSPMKGHSHVYWYRQLPEEGLKFMVYLQKENIIDESGMPKERFSAEFPKEGPSILRIQQVVRGDSAAYFCASSGPGIETQYFGPGTRLLVL.

This chain links TRBV24-1 with TRBJ1-5; 7 bases match TRBD1. Germline-derived CDR1 and CDR2 are KGHDR and SFDVKD. The CDR3 runs 15 residues. Trimming cost V 5 bases and J 4 bases; bases outside gene matches: 7. In nucleotides, the CDR3 is TGTGCCACCAGTGGTCAGGGGGGGGCTAATCAGCCCCAGCATTTT. This encodes CATSGQGGANQPQHF.

The chain is built from TRBV6-5 and TRBJ1-5, with 9 bases aligning to TRBD1. The CDR3 covers 15 residues. V trimming: 3 bases; J trimming: 6 bases; junction bases outside the gene matches: 6. Germline lookup yields CDR1 MNHEY and CDR2 SVGAGI. Here the CDR3 reads CASSYRQGGGQPQHF. The CDR3 DNA sequence: TGTGCCAGCAGTTATCGACAGGGGGGCGGTCAGCCCCAGCATTTT.

The chain combines TRBV19 with TRBJ2-1; D is ambiguous. This CDR3 has 14 amino acids. The germline CDR1 and CDR2 sequences are LNHDA and SQIVND (reference sequence). V lost 4 bases to trimming and J lost 2 bases, with 9 bases between them. The CDR3 sequence is CASSNAPPYNEQFF. CDR3 bases: TGTGCCAGTAGTAACGCGCCCCCCTACAATGAGCAGTTCTTC.

In its sample, this clone was seen once. V and J are TRBV10-3 and TRBJ1-6, with 10 bases lining up with TRBD1. Germline V gene data show CDR1 as ENHRY and CDR2 as SYGVKD. The CDR3 is made up of 13 amino acids. V lost 6 bases to trimming and J lost 8 bases; unmatched junction nucleotides: 1. The DNA of the CDR3 is TGTGCCATCAGAGGGACAGGGGATTCACCCCTCCACTTT. Encoded protein: CAIRGTGDSPLHF.

V gene TRBV28 combines with J gene TRBJ2-1; a possible D gene is TRBD2 (6 bases). CDR1 and CDR2 from the germline V gene are MDHEN and SYDVKM. This CDR3 region has 15 residues. Trimming removed 6 bases at V and 4 bases at J, with 16 bases between. The CDR3 loop is CASRLYRENYNEQFF. CDR3 coding DNA: TGTGCCAGCAGGCTGTACCGGGAGAATTACAATGAGCAGTTCTTC.

The DNA of the CDR3 is TGCGCCAGCAGTGAGTCGTCGAGCGGGAACACCGGGGAGCTGTTTTTT. Translation: CASSESSSGNTGELFF. The chain uses TRBV10-1 and TRBJ2-2; a possible D gene is TRBD2 (5 bases). Germline V gene lookup returns CDR1 WNHNN and CDR2 SYGVQD (reference sequence). Trimming pared 0 bases from V and 1 base from J, leaving 9 bases between. The CDR3 contains 16 residues.

CDR3 DNA sequence: TGTGCCAGCAGTACTAACAGGGGGCGAGAGACCCAGTACTTC. Protein product: CASSTNRGRETQYF. The V call is TRBV6-2 or TRBV6-3, the J call TRBJ2-5; 9 bases fit TRBD1. There are 14 residues in the CDR3. Germline CDR1 reads MNHEY; CDR2 reads SVGEGT. J gave up 4 bases and V 5 bases, and 5 bases lay outside the gene matches.

The chain links TRBV30 to TRBJ2-7, with a weak D call TRBD1 (6 bases). The CDR3 sequence is 13 residues long. Trimming took off 2 bases at V and 4 bases at J, with 12 bases between the two ends. The germline V gene encodes CDR1 GTSNPN and CDR2 SVGIG (reference sequence). The CDR3 DNA reads as TGTGCCTGGAGTAAGGACAGTCCTTACGAGCAGTACTTC. Protein sequence: CAWSKDSPYEQYF.

The V call is TRBV21-1, the J call TRBJ2-2; whether TRBD1, the table's D call, matches the DNA was not checked. TRBV21-1 corresponds to a pseudogene. This CDR3 contains 20 residues. DNA of the CDR3: TGTGCCAGCAGCAAAGTGAGGGTTGAAGGGACAGAGGGAGTTAGGGGGGAGCTGTTTTTT. This sequence encodes CASSKVRVEGTEGVRGELFF.

As DNA, the CDR3 is TGCAGCGTCGGGACTAGTTTAGATACGCAGTATTTT. Translation: CSVGTSLDTQYF. V usage is TRBV29-1 and J usage is TRBJ2-3; TRBD2 matches 8 bases. V lost 6 bases, J lost 5 bases, and 4 bases stayed unmatched. Germline V gene sequence: CDR1 SQVTM, CDR2 ANQGSEA. There are 12 residues in the CDR3.

The J gene is TRBJ2-1, the V gene TRBV19, with TRBD2 matching over 8 bases. V lost 6 bases, J lost 8 bases, and 6 bases stayed unmatched. This CDR3 has 13 residues. Looked up from germline, CDR1 is LNHDA and CDR2 is SQIVND (reference sequence). The CDR3 sequence is CASRKREFDEQFF. CDR3 sequence (DNA): TGTGCCAGTAGAAAGCGGGAGTTCGATGAGCAGTTCTTC.

The chain combines TRBV11-3 with TRBJ1-3; TRBD1 might be the D (5 bases). V was clipped by 4 bases and J by 9 bases, with 13 bases between them. The CDR3 runs 13 residues. Germline V lookup: CDR1 SGHNT, CDR2 YENEEA. The CDR3 loop reads CASSWARDGTIYF. DNA of the CDR3: TGTGCCAGCAGCTGGGCCAGGGATGGCACCATATATTTT. The whole variable domain, remainder taken from reference TRBV11-3 and TRBJ1-3, is EAGVVQSPRYKIIEKKQPVAFWCNPISGHNTLYWYLQNLGQGPELLIRYENEEAVDDSQLPKDRFSAERLKGVDSTLKIQPAELGDSAVYLCASSWARDGTIYFGEGSWLTVV.

This clone was detected once. The CDR3 bases are TGTGCCAGCAGAACCGGGACAGGCTTTCAGCCCCAGCATTTT. Amino acids: CASRTGTGFQPQHF. The chain employs TRBV2 and TRBJ1-5, with TRBD1 identical over 8 bases. The germline V gene encodes CDR1 SNHLY and CDR2 FYNNEI. The CDR3 length is 14 residues. J was trimmed by 6 bases and V by 6 bases; bases with no gene match: 7.

V usage is TRBV18 and J usage is TRBJ1-3; the D is unclear. The CDR3 has 13 residues. CDR1 KGHSH and CDR2 LQKENI come from the germline V gene. V lost 4 bases, J lost 1 base, and 5 bases lay in between. CDR3 residues: CASSLQSGNTIYF. CDR3 bases: TGTGCCAGCTCACTACAATCTGGAAACACCATATATTTT.

The gene calls are TRBV9 and TRBJ2-5, with 7 bases identical to TRBD2. Trimming removed 5 bases from V and 5 bases from J; junction bases left unmatched: 12. From germline, CDR1 is SGDLS and CDR2 YYNGEE. The CDR3 extends over 15 amino acids. The CDR3 spells CASSRSYLSGETQYF. As DNA, the CDR3 is TGTGCCAGCAGTAGAAGTTATCTTAGCGGGGAGACCCAGTACTTC.